This T cell receptor (beta chain) was found in a study of beta chain features in type 1 diabetes. Study-wide results and limits: For patients and controls alike, PCR might favor shorter templates to the same degree. Lower insertion and higher deletion counts appeared at VDJ junctions in type 1 diabetes patients. Moderate but significant shortening of TCRB CDR3s was recorded in all four CD4+ subsets from Type 1 diabetes patients. Sampled from patients, naive, central memory and Treg TCRB repertoires appeared more similar than those sampled from healthy donors.

This clone turned up a few times. The antigen remains undetermined. The sequenced template was cDNA made from the entire isolated RNA. Profiled with immunoSEQ multiplex PCR; TCRdb holds only in-frame clones, not every one. Of approximately 600,000 clones listed, roughly 12% are singletons. Blood was collected once per donor into heparin, averaging around 120 mL. V gave up 0 bases and J gave up 4 bases, with 10 bases separating them. Germline V CDR1 and CDR2: SGDLS, YYNGEE. The length of the CDR3 is 14 residues. Sequencing was performed on naive CD4+ T cells from blood. V gene TRBV9 combines with J gene TRBJ1-2, with D uncertain. The sequence came from a man in his thirties or forties with type 1 diabetes. CDR3 DNA: TGTGCCAGCAGCGTAGATTGGCAGAGCTATGGCTACACCTTC. Encoded protein: CASSVDWQSYGYTF.